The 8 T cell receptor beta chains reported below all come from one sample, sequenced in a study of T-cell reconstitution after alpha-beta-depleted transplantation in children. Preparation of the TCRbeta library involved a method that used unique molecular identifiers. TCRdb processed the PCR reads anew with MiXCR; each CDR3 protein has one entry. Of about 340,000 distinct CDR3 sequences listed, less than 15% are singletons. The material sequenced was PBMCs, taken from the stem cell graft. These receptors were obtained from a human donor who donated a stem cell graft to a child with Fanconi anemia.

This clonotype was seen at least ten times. CDR3 sequence (DNA): TGTGCCAGCAGTGACGGGCGGGGGGGGAACAATGAGCAGTTCTTC. Translating it yields CASSDGRGGNNEQFF. The rearrangement links TRBV6-4 to TRBJ2-1; 9 bases are shared with TRBD2. The CDR3 loop spans 15 amino acids. Germline lookup yields CDR1 MRHNA and CDR2 SNTAGT. Losses at the gene ends were 2 bases for V and 5 bases for J; bases not matched to a gene: 4.

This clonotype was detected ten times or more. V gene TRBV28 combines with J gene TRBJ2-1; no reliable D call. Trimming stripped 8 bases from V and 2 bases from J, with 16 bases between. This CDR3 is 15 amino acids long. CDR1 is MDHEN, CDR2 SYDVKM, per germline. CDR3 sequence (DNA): TGTGCCAGCGTCTCAACGGGCCGTCCCTACAATGAGCAGTTCTTC. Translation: CASVSTGRPYNEQFF.

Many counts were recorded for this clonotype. CDR3 bases: TGCGCCAGCAGCCCCGGGGAGGGGGCTAACTATGGCTACACCTTC. It specifies CASSPGEGANYGYTF. The chain carries TRBV5-1 and TRBJ1-2, with D possibly being TRBD1 (6 bases). Germline-derived CDR1 and CDR2 are SGHRS and YFSETQ. The V and J ends lost 4 bases and 0 bases respectively, with 13 bases between them. There are 15 residues in the CDR3.

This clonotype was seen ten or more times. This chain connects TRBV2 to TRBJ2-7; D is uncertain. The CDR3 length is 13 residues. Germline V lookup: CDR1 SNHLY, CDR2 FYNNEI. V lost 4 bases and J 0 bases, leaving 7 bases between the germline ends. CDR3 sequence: CASSALGSYEQYV. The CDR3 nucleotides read TGTGCCAGCAGTGCCTTGGGCTCCTACGAGCAGTACGTC.

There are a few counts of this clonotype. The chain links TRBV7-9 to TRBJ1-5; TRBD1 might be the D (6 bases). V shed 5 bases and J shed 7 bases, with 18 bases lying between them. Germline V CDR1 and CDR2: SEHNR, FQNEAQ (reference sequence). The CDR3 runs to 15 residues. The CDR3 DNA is TGTGCCAGCAGCCCACCGGGACACTCAGGACAGCCCCAGCATTTT. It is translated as CASSPPGHSGQPQHF.

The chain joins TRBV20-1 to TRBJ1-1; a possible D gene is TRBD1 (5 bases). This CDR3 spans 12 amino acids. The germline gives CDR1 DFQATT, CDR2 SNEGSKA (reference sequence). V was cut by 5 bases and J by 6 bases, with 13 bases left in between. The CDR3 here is CSAALWGAEAFF. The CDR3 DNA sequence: TGCAGTGCTGCCCTATGGGGGGCTGAAGCTTTCTTT.

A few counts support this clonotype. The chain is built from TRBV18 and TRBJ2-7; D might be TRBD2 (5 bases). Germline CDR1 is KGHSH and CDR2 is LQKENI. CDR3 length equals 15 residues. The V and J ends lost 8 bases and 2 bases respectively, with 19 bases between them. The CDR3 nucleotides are TGTGCCAGCGCATGGGCCTTCGGGGATCCCTACGAGCAGTACTTC. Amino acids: CASAWAFGDPYEQYF.

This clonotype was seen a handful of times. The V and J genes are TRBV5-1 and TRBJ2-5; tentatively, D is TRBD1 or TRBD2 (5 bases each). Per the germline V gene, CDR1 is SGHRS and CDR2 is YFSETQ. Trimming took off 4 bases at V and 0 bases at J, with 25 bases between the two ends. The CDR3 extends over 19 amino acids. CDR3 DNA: TGCGCCAGCAGCCCAACCCGGGGCCTTTCTAGATCGTACCAAGAGACCCAGTACTTC. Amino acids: CASSPTRGLSRSYQETQYF.